This is a list of T cell receptor beta chains from one sample in a study of blood T cell repertoires in COVID-19. This table comes from immunoSEQ multiplex PCR, and its TCRdb copy is limited to in-frame clones, with some not included. The sample consists of about 500,000 clones, roughly nine tenths of them appearing once. Sequencing input: peripheral blood. These receptors were obtained from a woman aged 50 to 65 with COVID-19, enrolled during active disease. Each CDR3 is given with its conserved first and last residue. A D gene is named only where the DNA matches it firmly. Size is stated for part of the rows, as once, few or many counts, or as a class when the clone is expanded.

j_gene,v_gene,abundance,d_gene,CDR3aa,CDR3nt
TRBJ1-2,TRBV4-1,-,TRBD1,CASSAGTGSDGYTF,TGCGCCAGCAGCGCCGGGACAGGGAGTGATGGCTACACCTTC
TRBJ2-6,TRBV6-5,-,-,CASSYSQGAGANVLTF,TGTGCCAGCAGTTACTCTCAGGGCGCCGGGGCCAACGTCCTGACTTTC
TRBJ2-7,TRBV7-3,-,TRBD2,CASSPMGGGDYEQYF,TGTGCCAGCAGCCCAATGGGCGGGGGGGACTACGAGCAGTACTTC
TRBJ2-1,TRBV5-1,-,-,CASSLEAGTHNEQFF,TGCGCCAGCAGCTTGGAGGCAGGGACTCACAATGAGCAGTTCTTC
TRBJ2-7,TRBV7-9,-,-,CASSLGSGEQYF,TGTGCCAGCAGCTTAGGTTCGGGCGAGCAGTACTTC
TRBJ2-1,TRBV28,-,-,CASSLSRGYYNEQFF,TGTGCCAGCAGTTTAAGTAGGGGCTACTACAATGAGCAGTTCTTC
TRBJ1-4,TRBV6-5,-,-,CASSYSAGDEKLFF,TGTGCCAGCAGTTACTCGGCAGGGGATGAAAAACTGTTTTTT
TRBJ2-7,TRBV28,-,-,CASSPLSYEQYF,TGTGCCAGCAGCCCGTTGTCCTACGAGCAGTACTTC
TRBJ1-6,TRBV28,-,-,CASSFLDIHHF,TGTGCCAGCAGTTTTCTAGATATTCACCACTTT
TRBJ2-1,TRBV19,-,-,CASSMGRGVYNEQFF,TGTGCCAGTAGTATGGGGAGGGGGGTCTACAATGAGCAGTTCTTC
TRBJ2-1,TRBV6-4,-,-,CASSEQRYNEQFF,TGTGCCAGCAGTGAACAGAGATACAATGAGCAGTTCTTC
TRBJ1-1,TRBV7-2,once,-,CASSFTGFSTEAFF,TGTGCCAGCAGCTTCACAGGTTTTAGCACTGAAGCTTTCTTT
TRBJ2-7,TRBV6-5,-,-,CASSTDWAYEQYF,TGTGCCAGCAGCACTGACTGGGCCTACGAGCAGTACTTC
TRBJ1-2,TRBV10-3,-,TRBD1,CAISERLDREDTYGYTF,TGTGCCATCAGTGAGCGTCTTGACAGGGAAGATACCTATGGCTACACCTTC
TRBJ2-2,TRBV6-1,-,TRBD1,CASSVRQGGPTGELFF,TGTGCCAGCAGTGTTCGACAGGGCGGACCGACCGGGGAGCTGTTTTTT
TRBJ2-7,TRBV7-9,-,-,CASSLAAFEQYF,TGTGCCAGCAGCTTAGCAGCATTCGAGCAGTACTTC
TRBJ2-5,TRBV29-1,-,-,CSERGYQETQYF,TGCAGTGAAAGAGGGTACCAAGAGACCCAGTACTTC
TRBJ2-6,TRBV6-6,-,-,CAARQEGVGGANVLTF,TGTGCCGCCCGGCAGGAGGGAGTTGGTGGGGCCAACGTCCTGACTTTC
TRBJ1-1,TRBV12-5,-,-,CASSGQQNTEAFF,TGTGCTAGCAGTGGTCAACAGAACACTGAAGCTTTCTTT
TRBJ1-1,TRBV7-9,-,-,CASSLDRPVTEAFF,TGTGCCAGCAGCTTAGACAGGCCCGTCACTGAAGCTTTCTTT
TRBJ2-1,TRBV11-2,few,TRBD2,CASSFKAGGISSYNEQFF,TGTGCCAGCAGCTTTAAAGCGGGGGGGATTAGCTCCTACAATGAGCAGTTCTTC
TRBJ1-1,TRBV12-3/TRBV12-4,-,-,CASSWSDRSEAFF,TGTGCCAGCAGTTGGAGCGATAGGTCTGAAGCTTTCTTT
TRBJ1-2,TRBV10-3,-,-,CAISEVSGALFYGYTF,TGTGCCATCAGTGAGGTCTCAGGGGCCCTCTTCTATGGCTACACCTTC
TRBJ1-6,TRBV7-9,-,TRBD1,CASSRGVLTGQGNSPLHF,TGTGCCAGCAGCAGGGGGGTTCTCACGGGACAGGGGAATTCACCCCTCCACTTT
TRBJ1-6,TRBV5-1,-,TRBD1,CASSFGQENSPLHF,TGCGCCAGCAGCTTTGGACAGGAGAATTCACCCCTCCACTTT
TRBJ1-6,TRBV27,-,-,CASSLSWAPDYNSPLHF,TGTGCCAGCAGTTTATCATGGGCCCCAGACTATAATTCACCCCTCCACTTT
TRBJ1-6,TRBV25-1,-,-,CASSELDSYNSPLHF,TGTGCCAGCAGTGAATTGGACAGCTATAATTCACCCCTCCACTTT
TRBJ1-3,TRBV18,-,-,CASSPSQHSGNTIYF,TGTGCCAGCTCACCTTCACAGCATTCTGGAAACACCATATATTTT
TRBJ1-3,TRBV5-1,-,-,CASSFEGYGNTIYF,TGCGCCAGCAGCTTCGAGGGTTACGGAAACACCATATATTTT
TRBJ1-5,TRBV7-2,once,TRBD1,CASSPGQGLYQPQHF,TGTGCCAGCAGCCCGGGACAGGGGCTCTATCAGCCCCAGCATTTT
TRBJ1-2,TRBV5-1,-,TRBD1,CASSLWAGGAEGYTF,TGCGCCAGCAGCTTGTGGGCAGGGGGCGCGGAAGGCTACACCTTC
TRBJ2-3,TRBV3-1/TRBV3-2,once,TRBD2,CASSQKRGTDTQYF,TGTGCCAGCAGCCAAAAGCGGGGTACAGATACGCAGTATTTT
TRBJ2-7,TRBV6-1,-,-,CASSESTGSYEQYF,TGTGCCAGCAGTGAGTCAACGGGCTCCTACGAGCAGTACTTC
TRBJ1-2,TRBV19,-,-,CASSIAPGGTLYGYTF,TGTGCCAGTAGTATAGCCCCGGGGGGGACCCTCTATGGCTACACCTTC
TRBJ1-2,TRBV30,-,TRBD1,CALGRGPTYGYTF,TGTGCCCTTGGAAGGGGGCCCACCTATGGCTACACCTTC